The source of this T cell receptor (beta chain) is a study of blood T cells in healthy people across ages. General study points: The authors considered diversity estimates from one million T cells to be underestimates.

In regard to this clonotype: Its antigen remains unknown.

Donors were healthy Caucasian individuals from Russia aged about 6 to 95. A sample-barcoded 5' primer and a J-beta primer mix were used in a second PCR of roughly 6 to 11 cycles. Each cDNA molecule was tagged by a template-switch adaptor with 12 random nucleotides. TCRdb fed the 5' RACE reads into MiXCR, producing one record per CDR3 protein. The table includes about 730,000 distinct CDR3 sequences, roughly 41% detected once. The source is a woman aged 60-70 years in good health. Specimen: blood.

CDR3: CASSLFGTEDYEQYF. CDR3 in DNA: TGTGCCAGCTCACTCTTTGGGACAGAAGACTACGAGCAGTACTTC. The chain has TRBV18 and TRBJ2-7; 7 bases agree with TRBD1. The junction had 9 bases not matched to a gene; V was cut back by 4 bases and J by 3 bases. CDR1 KGHSH and CDR2 LQKENI come from the germline V gene. The CDR3 runs 15 residues. Complete variable domain (other parts from reference TRBV18 and TRBJ2-7): NAGVMQNPRHLVRRRGQEARLRCSPMKGHSHVYWYRQLPEEGLKFMVYLQKENIIDESGMPKERFSAEFPKEGPSILRIQQVVRGDSAAYFCASSLFGTEDYEQYFGPGTRLTVT.